This T cell receptor (beta chain) was found in a study of cytomegalovirus exposure and HLA in healthy donors. Overall study context: From donors who were HLA-typed, an early data release held approximately 84 million unique TCRs.

PCR amplification relied on 60 Vbeta primers (plus 13 Jbeta primers). Sequencing used immunoSEQ multiplex PCR; TCRdb keeps in-frame clones, though not all of them. This sample carries under 150,000 clones, roughly 79% of them seen once, and the ten largest clones take 0.95% to 1.4%. Note on this clone: Its specificity is unknown. One end of the junction does not line up with germline, which may come from a read error.

Whole-study results and caveats: Prior analysis indicated that the majority of TCR beta V segments exhibited productivity approximately 90% or approximately 30% of the time. TCR beta V- and J-gene trimming, according to a later analysis, was linked to a missense DCLRE1C variant. Most likely, a cluster of highly shared sequence variants arose as a sequencing artifact.

CDR1 and CDR2 (germline): SEHNR, FQNEAQ (reference sequence). The CDR3 loop spans 15 amino acids. The rearrangement uses TRBV7-9 and TRBJ1-1; 10 bases align to TRBD1. What was sequenced was PBMCs. This clonotype was obtained from a male donor in good health and CMV-seronegative. Here the CDR3 reads CASSQTDRGNAEAFF. The CDR3 DNA reads TGTGCCAGCAGCCAAACGGACAGGGGGAACGCTGAAGCTTTCTTT.